A selection of T cell receptor beta chains follows, all from one sample in a study of blood T cells in healthy people across ages. TCRdb used MiXCR to reprocess the 5' RACE reads, holding one entry per CDR3 protein. This table holds a few hundred thousand distinct CDR3 sequences, roughly a quarter found once. The material sequenced was blood. The receptors come from a woman between 65 and 79 years old in good health. CDR3s include the opening cysteine and the closing phenylalanine or tryptophan. The D gene is left open where the match is weak. A row's size may be missing; if present it is once, few, many or a size class.

cdr3_aa: CASHPGGGGYTF
cdr3_nt: TGCGCCAGCCACCCAGGCGGAGGGGGCTACACCTTC
d_call: .
v_call: TRBV5-1
clone_size: .
j_call: TRBJ1-2

cdr3_aa: CSAREGTGVSEQYF
cdr3_nt: TGCAGTGCGCGAGAGGGGACAGGGGTTAGCGAGCAGTACTTC
d_call: TRBD1
v_call: TRBV20-1
clone_size: few
j_call: TRBJ2-7

cdr3_aa: CASSSGSATNEKLFF
cdr3_nt: TGTGCCAGCAGCTCCGGTAGCGCAACTAATGAAAAACTGTTTTTT
d_call: .
v_call: TRBV28
clone_size: .
j_call: TRBJ1-4

cdr3_aa: CASSQGLAIYNEQFF
cdr3_nt: TGTGCCAGCAGCCAAGGACTAGCGATTTACAATGAGCAGTTCTTC
d_call: TRBD2
v_call: TRBV3-1
clone_size: .
j_call: TRBJ2-1

cdr3_aa: CASSGTGTNTGELFF
cdr3_nt: TGTGCCAGCAGCGGGACAGGGACGAACACCGGGGAGCTGTTTTTT
d_call: TRBD1
v_call: TRBV7-9
clone_size: .
j_call: TRBJ2-2

cdr3_aa: CATSDTGGQSNEQFF
cdr3_nt: TGTGCCACCAGTGACACAGGGGGCCAAAGCAATGAGCAGTTCTTC
d_call: TRBD1
v_call: TRBV24-1
clone_size: .
j_call: TRBJ2-1

cdr3_aa: CATSREGGGRALIDNEQFF
cdr3_nt: TGTGCCACCAGCAGAGAAGGGGGCGGGAGGGCCCTTATTGACAATGAGCAGTTCTTC
d_call: TRBD2
v_call: TRBV15
clone_size: .
j_call: TRBJ2-1

cdr3_aa: CASSLEGRGNTEAFF
cdr3_nt: TGTGCCAGCAGCTTGGAGGGCAGGGGGAACACTGAAGCTTTCTTT
d_call: .
v_call: TRBV5-5
clone_size: .
j_call: TRBJ1-1

cdr3_aa: CASRPTFEPGEAFF
cdr3_nt: TGTGCCAGCAGGCCAACCTTCGAACCCGGTGAAGCTTTCTTT
d_call: .
v_call: TRBV6-5
clone_size: few
j_call: TRBJ1-1

cdr3_aa: CSVEEQVVAFF
cdr3_nt: TGCAGCGTTGAAGAACAGGTTGTAGCTTTCTTT
d_call: .
v_call: TRBV29-1
clone_size: few
j_call: TRBJ1-1

cdr3_aa: CTSGRGETQYF
cdr3_nt: TGTACCAGCGGGCGTGGGGAGACCCAGTACTTC
d_call: .
v_call: TRBV5-8
clone_size: .
j_call: TRBJ2-5

cdr3_aa: CASSYSRTGDGNTIYF
cdr3_nt: TGTGCCAGCAGTTACTCCCGGACAGGGGACGGAAACACCATATATTTT
d_call: TRBD1
v_call: TRBV6-5
clone_size: .
j_call: TRBJ1-3

cdr3_aa: CASSLALGSSGTTIYF
cdr3_nt: TGTGCCAGCAGCTTAGCTTTAGGGTCCTCTGGAACCACCATATATTTT
d_call: .
v_call: TRBV7-2
clone_size: .
j_call: TRBJ1-3

cdr3_aa: CASSTGSGLVLQVFNEKLFF
cdr3_nt: TGTGCCAGCAGCACAGGAAGCGGATTGGTTTTACAGGTCTTTAATGAAAAACTGTTTTTT
d_call: .
v_call: TRBV21-1
clone_size: few
j_call: TRBJ1-4

cdr3_aa: CASSQTRTDTQYF
cdr3_nt: TGTGCCAGCAGCCAGACTCGCACAGATACGCAGTATTTT
d_call: .
v_call: TRBV7-2
clone_size: .
j_call: TRBJ2-3